This T cell receptor beta chain comes out of a study of cytomegalovirus exposure and HLA in healthy donors. Study-level results: Reportedly, a later analysis found an Asian-associated ancestry cluster had fewer N-insertions than the approximately 600-donor mean.

Germline V CDR1 and CDR2: LGHNA, YNFKEQ. Germline trimming cut 4 bases from V and 0 bases from J; bases unmatched to any gene: 4. The CDR3 spans 15 residues. Healthy people donating bone marrow made up the donors. In its sample, this clone was seen once. Antigen: not known. Researchers ran the PCR with 60 Vbeta and 13 Jbeta primers. Measured with immunoSEQ multiplex PCR; TCRdb has only the in-frame clones, and not every one. The sample carries roughly 120,000 clones, 55% to 75% recorded once. This sequence originates from a woman aged 40 to 49 in good health and CMV-seropositive. The sequencing input was PBMCs. The V and J genes are TRBV4-2 and TRBJ2-7; 9 bases agree with TRBD2. The chain's CDR3 is CASSPRLADSYEQYF. For the CDR3, the DNA is TGTGCCAGCAGCCCGAGACTAGCGGACTCCTACGAGCAGTACTTC.